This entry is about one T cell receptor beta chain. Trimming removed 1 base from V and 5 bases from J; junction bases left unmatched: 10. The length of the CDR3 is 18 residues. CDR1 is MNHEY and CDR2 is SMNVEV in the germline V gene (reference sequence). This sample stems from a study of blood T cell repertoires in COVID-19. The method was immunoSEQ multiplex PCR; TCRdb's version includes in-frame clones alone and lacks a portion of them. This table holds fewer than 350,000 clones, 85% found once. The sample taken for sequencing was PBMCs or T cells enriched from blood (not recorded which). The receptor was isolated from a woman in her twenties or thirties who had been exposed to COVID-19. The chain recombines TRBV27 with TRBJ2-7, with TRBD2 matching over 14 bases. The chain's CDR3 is CASSLLPGLAGAPDEQYF. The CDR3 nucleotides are TGTGCCAGCAGTTTATTACCGGGACTAGCGGGAGCTCCCGACGAGCAGTACTTC.